The 30 T cell receptor beta chains below were found in one sample sequenced in a study of blood T cell repertoires in COVID-19. Clones were sequenced by immunoSEQ multiplex PCR, and TCRdb holds only the in-frame ones, with some missing. The sample lists approximately 330,000 clones, roughly 87% occurring once. The sequencing input was peripheral blood. The receptor source for this set is a man aged 25 to 45 with COVID-19, enrolled during active disease.

Notes on this clone: The same CDR3 is also encoded by other DNA sequences in this sample. The chain uses TRBV18 and TRBJ1-2, with 8 positions matching TRBD1. Losses at the gene ends were 5 bases for V and 3 bases for J; bases not matched to a gene: 2. CDR1 is KGHSH, CDR2 LQKENI, per germline. This CDR3 is built from 13 residues. The CDR3 loop reads CASSEDRDYGYTF. CDR3 DNA sequence: TGTGCCAGCTCAGAGGACAGGGACTATGGCTACACCTTC.

The chain uses TRBV19 and TRBJ2-5, with 7 bases aligning to TRBD1. This CDR3 is built from 17 residues. CDR1 and CDR2 from the germline V gene are LNHDA and SQIVND (reference sequence). V shed 5 bases and J 2 bases; nucleotides not matched to a gene: 14. The CDR3 DNA follows: TGTGCCAGTAGTGGATCGCTGGGACAGCCGTTTCAAGAGACCCAGTACTTC. Residues: CASSGSLGQPFQETQYF.

The CDR3 loop reads CASSQVYGPDQPQHF. CDR3 nucleotides: TGCGCCAGCAGCCAAGTGTATGGGCCGGATCAGCCCCAGCATTTT. The chain carries TRBV4-3 and TRBJ1-5; D unresolved. Trimming took 1 base from V and 5 from J, leaving 12 bases between them. The CDR3 has 15 residues. Per the germline V gene, CDR1 is LGHNA and CDR2 is YSLEER.

The chain has TRBV10-3 and TRBJ2-3; 14 bases are a match to TRBD2. The CDR3 consists of 22 residues. Per germline, CDR1 ENHRY and CDR2 SYGVKD. V dropped 2 bases and J dropped 2; count of bases not matched to a gene: 18. CDR3 DNA sequence: TGTGCCATCAGTGAGGGGCCTACCGGGACTAGCGGGGGCCATTACACCACAGATACGCAGTATTTT. Amino acids: CAISEGPTGTSGGHYTTDTQYF.

The chain has TRBV19 and TRBJ2-1, with TRBD2 matching 7 bases. CDR3 length equals 15 residues. With V trimmed by 5 bases and J by 10 bases, 14 bases remained unmatched. Germline V gene data show CDR1 as LNHDA and CDR2 as SQIVND (reference sequence). CDR3 amino acids: CASSVASGRGYEQFF. The CDR3 DNA sequence: TGTGCCAGTAGTGTTGCTAGCGGACGGGGGTACGAGCAGTTCTTC.

The chain carries TRBV4-1 and TRBJ2-7, with D maybe TRBD2 (5 bases). Per the germline V gene, CDR1 is MGHRA and CDR2 is YSYEKL. V shed 4 bases and J shed 1 base, with 11 bases lying between them. The CDR3 has 14 residues. CDR3 in amino acids: CASSLAMDSYEQYF. The CDR3 DNA follows: TGCGCCAGCAGCCTAGCGATGGATTCCTACGAGCAGTACTTC.

The chain uses TRBV6-2 or TRBV6-3 and TRBJ2-6; tentatively, D is TRBD2 (5 bases). The V end lost 6 bases, the J end lost 4 bases, and 13 bases lay between the germline ends. The CDR3 extends over 15 amino acids. From germline, CDR1 is MNHEY and CDR2 SVGEGT. The CDR3 spells CASSLGSSGANVLTF. CDR3 nucleotide sequence: TGTGCCAGCAGCTTAGGGAGTTCCGGGGCCAACGTCCTGACTTTC.

The chain uses TRBV14 and TRBJ2-3; 15 bases align to TRBD2. The CDR3 covers 14 residues. V lost 4 bases to trimming and J lost 9 bases; unmatched junction nucleotides: 2. CDR1 is SGHDN and CDR2 is FVKESK in the germline V gene. The CDR3 sequence is CASSLGTSGGTQYF. CDR3 sequence (DNA): TGTGCCAGCAGCCTAGGGACTAGCGGGGGGACGCAGTATTTT. Supplemented by reference TRBV14 and TRBJ2-3, the full variable domain reads EAGVTQFPSHSVIEKGQTVTLRCDPISGHDNLYWYRRVMGKEIKFLLHFVKESKQDESGMPNNRFLAERTGGTYSTLKVQPAELEDSGVYFCASSLGTSGGTQYFGPGTRLTVL.

This clone was counted a single time. The V and J genes are TRBV30 and TRBJ1-6; D is unclear. Germline V gives CDR1 GTSNPN, CDR2 SVGIG (reference sequence). The CDR3 is made up of 18 amino acids. Trimming removed 0 bases from V and 3 bases from J, with 18 bases in between. DNA of the CDR3: TGTGCCTGGAGTGTTTCTAAGTCCGGACTGCTCTATAATTCACCCCTCCACTTT. Protein: CAWSVSKSGLLYNSPLHF.

The V call is TRBV9, the J call TRBJ2-1, with D possibly TRBD1 on 5 matching bases. Germline V gene sequence: CDR1 SGDLS, CDR2 YYNGEE. The length of the CDR3 is 17 residues. V shed 2 bases and J shed 4 bases, with 19 bases lying between them. DNA for the CDR3: TGTGCCAGCAGCGTTTCGACAGCCATCGGCTTGTACAATGAGCAGTTCTTC. This gives the protein CASSVSTAIGLYNEQFF.

The chain employs TRBV7-9 and TRBJ2-1, with TRBD2 as a possible D gene (5 bases). Germline loops: CDR1 SEHNR, CDR2 FQNEAQ (reference sequence). V was shortened by 7 bases and J by 3 bases, with 7 bases between the two germline ends. The CDR3 consists of 12 residues. CDR3 sequence reads: CASTAGYNEQFF. CDR3 sequence (DNA): TGTGCCAGCACCGCGGGCTACAATGAGCAGTTCTTC.

The CDR3 loop reads CASSLMPPRGRDYGYTF. The DNA of the CDR3 is TGTGCCAGCAGCTTAATGCCCCCCAGGGGCAGGGACTATGGCTACACCTTC. The chain combines TRBV7-3 with TRBJ1-2; the D gene is possibly TRBD1 (6 bases). This CDR3 region has 17 residues. Germline V gene data show CDR1 as SGHTA and CDR2 as FQGTGA. Trimming stripped 1 base from V and 3 bases from J, with 18 bases between.

The chain recombines TRBV5-1 with TRBJ2-3; TRBD1 agrees at 7 bases. V dropped 3 bases and J dropped 0; count of bases not matched to a gene: 7. The germline V gene has CDR1 SGHRS and CDR2 YFSETQ. This CDR3 region has 16 residues. CDR3 in DNA: TGCGCCAGCAGCTGGCCCACAGGGGACAGCACAGATACGCAGTATTTT. This translates into CASSWPTGDSTDTQYF.

The chain carries TRBV19 and TRBJ2-7; no definite D call. Germline V gene lookup returns CDR1 LNHDA and CDR2 SQIVND (reference sequence). CDR3 length: 11 residues. Trimming removed 10 bases at V and 0 bases at J, with 7 bases between. DNA of the CDR3: TGTGCCACAGCGAGCTCCTACGAGCAGTACTTC. It translates to CATASSYEQYF.

The chain joins TRBV28 to TRBJ2-3; 10 nucleotides match TRBD1. The CDR3 is 18 amino acids. The junction had 17 bases not matched to a gene; V was cut back by 6 bases and J by 5 bases. CDR1 is MDHEN and CDR2 is SYDVKM in the germline V gene. The CDR3 nucleotides are TGTGCCAGCAGACAATACCCTCCCGGGACAGGGGACCAAGATACGCAGTATTTT. It is translated as CASRQYPPGTGDQDTQYF.

The V gene is TRBV7-9, the J gene TRBJ1-3; 7 nucleotides agree with TRBD1. The length of the CDR3 is 16 residues. J was trimmed by 2 bases and V by 5 bases; bases with no gene match: 9. CDR1 is SEHNR, CDR2 FQNEAQ, per germline (reference sequence). The CDR3: CASSRRQGRTGNTIYF. The CDR3 nucleotides read TGTGCCAGCAGCCGCCGACAGGGTAGGACTGGAAACACCATATATTTT. The entire variable domain, with the rest obtained from reference TRBV7-9 and TRBJ1-3, is as follows: DTGVSQNPRHKITKRGQNVTFRCDPISEHNRLYWYRQTLGQGPEFLTYFQNEAQLEKSRLLSDRFSAERPKGSFSTLEIQRTEQGDSAMYLCASSRRQGRTGNTIYFGEGSWLTVV.

The J gene is TRBJ2-1, the V gene TRBV9; TRBD1 matches at 7 bases. Germline CDR1 and CDR2: SGDLS and YYNGEE. This CDR3 has 14 residues. The J segment lost 13 bases and the V segment lost 3 bases, leaving 13 bases of the junction unmatched. The CDR3 nucleotides read TGTGCCAGCAGCGCGACAGGGAACGGGATTCACCAGTTCTTC. This translates into CASSATGNGIHQFF.

The rearrangement joins TRBV4-2 to TRBJ2-5; 9 nucleotides align to TRBD2. The CDR3 covers 15 residues. V lost 3 bases and J lost 5; bases outside the gene matches: 7. Germline V lookup: CDR1 LGHNA, CDR2 YNFKEQ. The CDR3 here is CASSQGLASIETQYF. The CDR3 region has the DNA TGTGCCAGCAGCCAGGGACTAGCTTCGATCGAGACCCAGTACTTC.

J is TRBJ2-3 and V is TRBV29-1; 9 bases align to TRBD2. V lost 3 bases, J lost 2 bases, and 6 bases stayed unmatched. This CDR3 contains 15 residues. Germline V gene sequence: CDR1 SQVTM, CDR2 ANQGSEA. This chain's CDR3 is CSVEGASGTTDTQYF. The CDR3 DNA is TGCAGCGTTGAGGGGGCTAGCGGGACCACAGATACGCAGTATTTT.

V usage is TRBV6-5 and J usage is TRBJ2-7; no definite D call. This CDR3 has 12 residues. Germline-derived CDR1 and CDR2 are MNHEY and SVGAGI. V was cut by 7 bases and J by 2 bases, with 9 bases left in between. The CDR3 coding sequence is TGTGCCAGCATAGAGATCCCCTACGAGCAGTACTTC. Translating gives CASIEIPYEQYF.

V is TRBV6-2 or TRBV6-3 and J is TRBJ2-5; 9 bases fit TRBD2. Germline V gives CDR1 MNHEY, CDR2 SVGEGT. Unmatched junction bases numbered 5, after V lost 2 bases and J lost 4 bases. CDR3 length equals 15 residues. CDR3 in amino acids: CASSYRLAGLETQYF. As DNA, the CDR3 is TGTGCCAGCAGTTACCGGCTAGCGGGATTAGAGACCCAGTACTTC.

The chain uses TRBV3-1 (or the pseudogene TRBV3-2) and TRBJ1-1; tentatively, D is TRBD1 (5 bases). The CDR3 length is 15 residues. V was trimmed by 4 bases and J by 5 bases, leaving 17 bases between them. Germline CDR1 and CDR2: LGHDT and YNNKEL (reference sequence). The CDR3 bases are TGTGCCAGCAGCCTCGGGCCCCCCTCAGGGACTGAAGCTTTCTTT. Its protein product is CASSLGPPSGTEAFF.

The chain employs TRBV6-5 and TRBJ2-7, with a possible D match to TRBD1 (6 bases). The CDR3 covers 14 residues. Trimming shortened V by 6 bases and J by 5 bases, and 17 bases separated the two germline ends. Per germline, CDR1 MNHEY and CDR2 SVGAGI. Written as DNA, the CDR3 is TGTGCCAGCAGAGTCACAGGGCCGGGGCACGAGCAGTACTTC. It encodes CASRVTGPGHEQYF.

This sequence joins TRBV27 and TRBJ2-3; TRBD2 matches at 10 bases. V lost 5 bases and J lost 8; bases outside the gene matches: 16. CDR3 size: 17 residues. CDR1 MNHEY and CDR2 SMNVEV come from the germline V gene (reference sequence). DNA for the CDR3: TGTGCCAGCAGTACACTACCGGGACTAGCGTCCCTTGGTACGCAGTATTTT. It translates to CASSTLPGLASLGTQYF.

The V call is TRBV6-5, the J call TRBJ1-2; TRBD1 might be the D (6 bases). V was clipped by 2 bases and J by 4 bases, with 8 bases between them. CDR1 is MNHEY and CDR2 is SVGAGI in the germline V gene. The CDR3 is 13 residues long. The CDR3 sequence is CASSYGTLYGYTF. Written as DNA, the CDR3 is TGTGCCAGCAGTTACGGGACACTCTATGGCTACACCTTC.

The gene calls are TRBV4-3 and TRBJ2-1; 9 bases match TRBD2. This CDR3 spans 18 amino acids. Trimming removed 0 bases from V and 0 bases from J; junction bases left unmatched: 6. Germline V CDR1 and CDR2: LGHNA, YSLEER. The CDR3 reads CASSQDQGGRASYNEQFF. CDR3 DNA: TGCGCCAGCAGCCAAGATCAAGGCGGGAGGGCCTCCTACAATGAGCAGTTCTTC.

This chain joins TRBV11-3 and TRBJ2-2, with D possibly matching TRBD1 (6 bases). The V gene's germline CDR1 is SGHNT and CDR2 YENEEA. Trimming stripped 5 bases from V and 4 bases from J, with 14 bases between. This CDR3 region has 15 residues. CDR3 nucleotide sequence: TGTGCCAGCAGCGTTCAGACAGGCTCCACCGGGGAGCTGTTTTTT. Protein product: CASSVQTGSTGELFF.

For the CDR3, the DNA is TGCGCCAGCAGCCAAGCCGGGGGGCCCATCACAGATACGCAGTATTTT. This translates into CASSQAGGPITDTQYF. This chain links TRBV4-1 with TRBJ2-3; the D gene is possibly TRBD2 (7 bases). The CDR3 sequence is 16 residues long. CDR1 MGHRA and CDR2 YSYEKL come from the germline V gene. The V and J ends lost 1 base and 2 bases respectively, with 13 bases between them.

The chain is built from TRBV5-6 and TRBJ1-1; a possible D gene is TRBD1 (6 bases). This CDR3 contains 15 residues. CDR1 and CDR2 from the germline V gene are SGHDT and YYEEEE. Trimming removed 4 bases from V and 1 base from J, with 14 bases in between. The CDR3, as DNA: TGTGCCAGCAGCCAAATGACAGGAGCGAACACTGAAGCTTTCTTT. This codes for CASSQMTGANTEAFF.

The genes are TRBV2 and TRBJ2-7; 9 nucleotides line up with TRBD1. The J segment lost 3 bases and the V segment lost 5 bases, leaving 5 bases of the junction unmatched. The CDR3 contains 14 residues. Germline CDR1 SNHLY, CDR2 FYNNEI. The CDR3 spells CASSPGQGSYEQYF. CDR3 DNA sequence: TGTGCCAGCAGTCCTGGACAGGGGAGCTACGAGCAGTACTTC.